This TCR beta chain was identified in a study of T cells after yellow fever vaccination. V lost 3 bases to trimming and J lost 1 base, with 10 bases between them. The length of the CDR3 is 15 residues. As regards this clonotype: Its antigen is not identified.

Study results and limitations: At around 96% for CD4 and roughly 87% for CD8, most primary-vaccination clones showed up again after the booster. Overall, a small share of clonotypes was seen in both CD4 and CD8 compartments.

Universal primer sites and UMIs were introduced during 5'RACE template-switching synthesis of TCR cDNA. Each CDR3 protein gets one entry after TCRdb re-called the 5' RACE reads with MiXCR. Of 500,000 to 650,000 distinct CDR3 sequences detected, roughly 14% appear once; the ten largest clones hold more than 12%. The sequence derives from a man aged 25-45 years who received the YFV17D yellow fever vaccine. The chain has TRBV12-3 or TRBV12-4 and TRBJ2-1; D uncertain. The sample here was PBMCs, taken on the day of the yellow fever booster vaccination. The chain's CDR3 is CASSFQSLSYNEQFF. CDR3 nucleotide sequence: TGTGCCAGCAGTTTTCAGTCTTTGTCCTACAATGAGCAGTTCTTC.